Presented here are 27 T cell receptor beta chains from one specimen sequenced in a study of cytomegalovirus exposure and HLA in healthy donors. The primer mix had 60 Vbeta and 13 Jbeta primers. The protocol was immunoSEQ multiplex PCR, while the TCRdb copy is restricted to in-frame clones and leaves out a portion. The data show some 130,000 clones, roughly 80% seen once. Sample: PBMCs. The origin of the receptors is a male donor in good health and CMV-seropositive.

This clone is a singleton in its sample. J is TRBJ2-1 and V is TRBV14; D is ambiguous. This CDR3 has 13 residues. Between the trimmed V and J ends, which lost 1 base and 8 bases, there was a span of 9 bases. Germline V gene sequence: CDR1 SGHDN, CDR2 FVKESK. In nucleotides, the CDR3 is TGTGCCAGCAGCCAAGTCGAGTACTATGAGCAGTTCTTC. Translated: CASSQVEYYEQFF.

This sequence joins TRBV28 and TRBJ2-5; TRBD2 aligns across 7 bases. V gave up 6 bases and J gave up 2 bases; unmatched junction bases: 9. Looked up from germline, CDR1 is MDHEN and CDR2 is SYDVKM. This CDR3 spans 15 amino acids. The CDR3 region has the DNA TGTGCCAGCAGATCCGTGCAGCGGGGTCAAGAGACCCAGTACTTC. This sequence encodes CASRSVQRGQETQYF.

The rearrangement links TRBV11-2 to TRBJ2-5, with D maybe TRBD2 (5 bases). Germline lookup yields CDR1 SGHAT and CDR2 FQNNGV. Trimming cost V 1 base and J 10 bases, with 16 bases left between them. The CDR3 is made up of 14 amino acids. The CDR3 DNA sequence: TGTGCCAGCAGCTTAGGTGGCCGGGGTGGGAGCCAGTACTTC. This gives the protein CASSLGGRGGSQYF.

The V and J genes are TRBV7-2 and TRBJ2-7; 9 nucleotides match TRBD1. Germline assignment: CDR1 SGHTA and CDR2 FQGNSA. CDR3 length equals 16 residues. With V trimmed by 1 base and J by 7 bases, 11 bases remained unmatched. CDR3 sequence (DNA): TGTGCCAGCAGCTTAGGACCGTCGGGACAGGGTTCGGAGCAGTACTTC. Protein: CASSLGPSGQGSEQYF.

The sample holds a few counts of this clone. Written as DNA, the CDR3 is TGTGCCAGCAGGGACAGGGGAAGAAACACCATATATTTT. The encoded protein is CASRDRGRNTIYF. The rearrangement joins TRBV19 to TRBJ1-3; 10 nucleotides match TRBD1. Unmatched junction bases numbered 4, after V lost 9 bases and J lost 5 bases. Germline V gene sequence: CDR1 LNHDA, CDR2 SQIVND (reference sequence). CDR3 length: 13 amino acids. The full variable domain, its missing parts supplied by reference TRBV19 and TRBJ1-3, is DGGITQSPKYLFRKEGQNVTLSCEQNLNHDAMYWYRQDPGQGLRLIYYSQIVNDFQKGDIAEGYSVSREKKESFPLTVTSAQKNPTAFYLCASRDRGRNTIYFGEGSWLTVV.

The chain uses TRBV11-2 and TRBJ2-7, with unresolved D. V was cut by 1 base and J by 9 bases, with 10 bases left in between. The CDR3 contains 12 residues. The germline gives CDR1 SGHAT, CDR2 FQNNGV. CDR3 sequence (DNA): TGTGCCAGCAGCTTAGGCCCTCGAGGGCAGTACTTC. Its translation: CASSLGPRGQYF.

This CDR3 reads CASSFGRDRDTQYF. The CDR3 DNA reads TGTGCCAGCAGTTTCGGCCGGGATAGGGATACGCAGTATTTT. The V gene is TRBV28, the J gene TRBJ2-3, with D perhaps matching TRBD2 (5 bases). Trimming took off 3 bases at V and 6 bases at J, with 13 bases between the two ends. The germline V gene encodes CDR1 MDHEN and CDR2 SYDVKM. CDR3 size: 14 residues.

The chain has TRBV30 and TRBJ1-6, with D perhaps TRBD1 (5 bases). Looked up from germline, CDR1 is GTSNPN and CDR2 is SVGIG (reference sequence). The CDR3 is made up of 15 amino acids. V gave up 3 bases and J gave up 7 bases, with 16 bases separating them. The CDR3 loop is CAWRVLGRVNSPLHF. CDR3 in DNA: TGTGCCTGGAGAGTACTTGGCAGGGTGAATTCACCCCTCCACTTT.

The chain has TRBV19 and TRBJ1-5, with TRBD1 matching 10 bases. The CDR3 loop spans 17 amino acids. The J segment lost 1 base and the V segment lost 4 bases, leaving 7 bases of the junction unmatched. Germline V gives CDR1 LNHDA, CDR2 SQIVND (reference sequence). CDR3: CASSTARTGGSNQPQHF. The CDR3 DNA sequence: TGTGCCAGTAGTACCGCCCGGACAGGGGGGAGCAATCAGCCCCAGCATTTT.

CDR3 DNA sequence: TGTGCCAGCAGTATAGCGGGACAGCACTCTTTTAATTATGGCTACACCTTC. Encoded protein: CASSIAGQHSFNYGYTF. The V and J genes are TRBV5-6 and TRBJ1-2, with 7 bases fitting TRBD1. J lost 5 bases, V lost 5 bases, and 18 bases had no gene match. The V gene's germline CDR1 is SGHDT and CDR2 YYEEEE. The CDR3 totals 17 residues.

V gene TRBV10-3 combines with J gene TRBJ1-4; D gene uncertain. Trimming took off 2 bases at V and 7 bases at J, with 8 bases between the two ends. Germline V gene data show CDR1 as ENHRY and CDR2 as SYGVKD. The CDR3 sequence is 13 residues long. CDR3 bases: TGTGCCATCAGTGAGCGCGTGTTTGAAAAACTGTTTTTT. It encodes CAISERVFEKLFF.

J is TRBJ2-3 and V is TRBV29-1; 8 nucleotides line up with TRBD1. V shed 5 bases, J shed 0 bases, and the junction held 7 bases outside the gene matches. Germline V gene data show CDR1 as SQVTM and CDR2 as ANQGSEA. This CDR3 is built from 15 residues. The CDR3 protein is CSVRGQGTSTDTQYF. CDR3 sequence (DNA): TGCAGCGTTCGTGGACAGGGCACTAGCACAGATACGCAGTATTTT.

The rearrangement joins TRBV7-2 to TRBJ2-1; TRBD2 matches 7 bases. The CDR3 totals 14 residues. J gave up 7 bases and V 6 bases, and 9 bases lay outside the gene matches. CDR1 and CDR2 from the germline V gene are SGHTA and FQGNSA. CDR3 nucleotides: TGTGCCAGCAGTCTTTGGCGGGAGCAGAATGAGCAGTTCTTC. This codes for CASSLWREQNEQFF.

This clone has a handful of counts. This chain joins TRBV5-8 and TRBJ2-3; 10 nucleotides line up with TRBD2. Germline CDR1 and CDR2: SGHTS and YDEGEE. J was trimmed by 2 bases and V by 4 bases; bases with no gene match: 7. The CDR3 has 16 amino acids. CDR3 DNA: TGTGCCAGCAGCCCCGGACTAGCGGTTATCACAGATACGCAGTATTTT. Encoded protein: CASSPGLAVITDTQYF.

This clone was seen a handful of times. V usage is TRBV28 and J usage is TRBJ2-7; 7 positions match TRBD1. The CDR3 runs 13 residues. CDR1 and CDR2 (germline): MDHEN, SYDVKM. V was pared by 8 bases and J by 2 bases, with 6 bases of the junction left unmatched. Here the CDR3 reads CASVGTEAYEQYF. DNA of the CDR3: TGTGCCAGCGTTGGGACAGAGGCCTACGAGCAGTACTTC.

This chain uses TRBV28 with TRBJ1-5; the D is unclear. The germline CDR1 and CDR2 sequences are MDHEN and SYDVKM. V lost 3 bases, J lost 3 bases, and 12 bases lay in between. This CDR3 spans 15 amino acids. The CDR3 DNA sequence: TGTGCCAGCAGTTTTGGAGGACCTAACAATCAGCCCCAGCATTTT. Its protein product is CASSFGGPNNQPQHF.

This chain uses TRBV10-3 with TRBJ1-5; D not resolved. The CDR3 is 16 residues long. CDR1 ENHRY and CDR2 SYGVKD come from the germline V gene. V shed 0 bases and J shed 0 bases, with 9 bases lying between them. CDR3 sequence (DNA): TGTGCCATCAGTGAGTCGAGGGCGAATAGCAATCAGCCCCAGCATTTT. This translates into CAISESRANSNQPQHF.

The chain combines TRBV7-9 with TRBJ2-4; maybe TRBD1 (6 bases). Germline V gene sequence: CDR1 SEHNR, CDR2 FQNEAQ (reference sequence). The CDR3 has 15 residues. Between the trimmed V and J ends, which lost 1 base and 0 bases, there was a span of 7 bases. CDR3 sequence: CASSLGDIAKNIQYF. The CDR3 DNA sequence: TGTGCCAGCAGCTTAGGGGACATAGCCAAAAACATTCAGTACTTC.

This chain connects TRBV4-1 to TRBJ1-1; a weak D match, TRBD1 (6 bases). Germline assignment: CDR1 MGHRA and CDR2 YSYEKL. Trimming cost V 6 bases and J 8 bases, with 13 bases left between them. The CDR3 is 12 amino acids. CDR3 DNA sequence: TGCGCCAGCAGACATGAGGACAGCGAAGCTTTCTTT. Amino acids: CASRHEDSEAFF.

This rearrangement joins TRBV28 to TRBJ2-5; 10 bases agree with TRBD2. The V gene's germline CDR1 is MDHEN and CDR2 SYDVKM. Germline trimming cut 7 bases from V and 4 bases from J; bases unmatched to any gene: 9. This CDR3 spans 15 amino acids. For the CDR3, the DNA is TGTGCCAGCACCCTAAGCGGGAGGGCCGGAGAGACCCAGTACTTC. It translates to CASTLSGRAGETQYF.

In this sample, this clone turned up a few times. In DNA form, the CDR3 reads TGTGCCAGCTCACCACCGTCGGGACAGAACTATGGCTACACCTTC. Amino acid sequence: CASSPPSGQNYGYTF. V usage is TRBV18 and J usage is TRBJ1-2, with 7 bases fitting TRBD1. Germline values: CDR1 KGHSH, CDR2 LQKENI. The CDR3 spans 15 residues. V was pared by 0 bases and J by 2 bases, with 3 bases of the junction left unmatched. Using reference TRBV18 and TRBJ1-2 for the parts outside the CDR3, the full variable domain is NAGVMQNPRHLVRRRGQEARLRCSPMKGHSHVYWYRQLPEEGLKFMVYLQKENIIDESGMPKERFSAEFPKEGPSILRIQQVVRGDSAAYFCASSPPSGQNYGYTFGSGTRLTVV.

This sequence joins TRBV11-1 and TRBJ2-3; D uncertain. CDR1 is SGHAT, CDR2 FQDESV, per germline (reference sequence). Trimming took 8 bases from V and 2 from J, leaving 11 bases between them. The CDR3 covers 13 residues. The CDR3 loop is CASRPRYTDTQYF. Here the CDR3 DNA reads TGTGCCAGCCGGCCGCGGTACACAGATACGCAGTATTTT.

The V gene is TRBV19, the J gene TRBJ1-5; D unclear. Germline V lookup: CDR1 LNHDA, CDR2 SQIVND (reference sequence). The CDR3 runs 13 residues. V was clipped by 5 bases and J by 7 bases, with 12 bases between them. The CDR3 loop reads CASSSGRTQPQHF. The CDR3 DNA reads as TGTGCCAGTAGTTCTGGGCGAACCCAGCCCCAGCATTTT.

This clone was seen only once. V usage is TRBV6-5 and J usage is TRBJ1-1; 12 bases align to TRBD1. V was pared by 5 bases and J by 7 bases, with 5 bases of the junction left unmatched. CDR1 is MNHEY, CDR2 SVGAGI, per germline. The CDR3 totals 14 residues. CDR3 region: CASSGGTGGFEAFF. The CDR3 coding sequence is TGTGCCAGCAGTGGGGGGACAGGGGGCTTTGAAGCTTTCTTT.

This chain joins TRBV2 and TRBJ2-1; D might be TRBD2 (5 bases). In germline, CDR1 is SNHLY, CDR2 FYNNEI. Trimming cost V 6 bases and J 3 bases, with 15 bases left between them. This CDR3 is built from 15 residues. The DNA for the CDR3 is TGTGCCAGCAGCCCCACAAATGGAGGCTACAATGAGCAGTTCTTC. It yields the protein CASSPTNGGYNEQFF.

This chain links TRBV25-1 with TRBJ2-3; the D is unclear. CDR1 MGHDK and CDR2 SYGVNS come from the germline V gene. CDR3 length equals 16 residues. V was shortened by 1 base and J by 2 bases, with 13 bases between the two germline ends. CDR3 amino acids: CASSESSTGYTDTQYF. The CDR3 nucleotides read TGTGCCAGCAGTGAATCGAGTACGGGTTACACAGATACGCAGTATTTT. Looking up the rest from reference TRBV25-1 and TRBJ2-3 gives the full variable domain: EADIYQTPRYLVIGTGKKITLECSQTMGHDKMYWYQQDPGMELHLIHYSYGVNSTEKGDLSSESTVSRIRTEHFPLTLESARPSHTSQYLCASSESSTGYTDTQYFGPGTRLTVL.

This chain links TRBV7-2 with TRBJ1-2; no clear D gene. Germline-derived CDR1 and CDR2 are SGHTA and FQGNSA. The V and J ends lost 2 bases and 4 bases respectively, with 11 bases between them. The CDR3 sequence is 14 residues long. In DNA, the CDR3 is TGTGCCAGCAGCTTAAATTACGGACTCTATGGCTACACCTTC. Amino acid sequence: CASSLNYGLYGYTF.